Shown below are 21 T cell receptor beta chains from a single sample sequenced in a study of cytomegalovirus exposure and HLA in healthy donors. 60 Vbeta and 13 Jbeta primers were used in PCR. Data came from immunoSEQ multiplex PCR; TCRdb stores just in-frame clones and leaves some out. The sample carries about 180,000 clones, roughly three quarters recorded once. Sequenced: PBMCs. The receptors were gathered from a woman aged 25 to 39 in good health and CMV-seropositive.

This chain joins TRBV4-1 and TRBJ2-7, with D unresolved. The CDR3 loop spans 13 amino acids. With 1 base removed from V and 1 base from J, the gap between germline ends came to 5 bases. Germline CDR1 MGHRA, CDR2 YSYEKL. In DNA, the CDR3 is TGCGCCAGCAGCCAAGCCTCTTCCTACGAGCAGTACTTC. Protein sequence: CASSQASSYEQYF.

The chain joins TRBV19 to TRBJ1-2; 8 bases match TRBD1. This CDR3 has 15 amino acids. Looked up from germline, CDR1 is LNHDA and CDR2 is SQIVND (reference sequence). V was clipped by 9 bases and J by 3 bases; unmatched bases: 12. In nucleotides, the CDR3 is TGTGCCAGGCCCTTGAGGGAGGACAGGGACTATGGCTACACCTTC. This encodes CARPLREDRDYGYTF.

The sample holds many counts of this clone. The CDR3 bases are TGTGCCAGTAGTAAGGGACAGGGGGCAGGGGATACGCAGTATTTT. Its protein is CASSKGQGAGDTQYF. The chain joins TRBV19 to TRBJ2-3, with 12 bases matching TRBD1. With 4 bases clipped from V and 6 bases from J, the junction kept 5 bases outside the gene matches. Germline CDR1 reads LNHDA; CDR2 reads SQIVND (reference sequence). The CDR3 contains 15 residues. The variable domain in full, completed from reference TRBV19 and TRBJ2-3, reads DGGITQSPKYLFRKEGQNVTLSCEQNLNHDAMYWYRQDPGQGLRLIYYSQIVNDFQKGDIAEGYSVSREKKESFPLTVTSAQKNPTAFYLCASSKGQGAGDTQYFGPGTRLTVL.

The J gene is TRBJ2-1, the V gene TRBV7-2; 8 bases are shared with TRBD1. CDR3 length: 16 residues. Germline V gives CDR1 SGHTA, CDR2 FQGNSA. The junction had 6 bases not matched to a gene; V was cut back by 5 bases and J by 0 bases. The CDR3 DNA reads TGTGCCAGCAGCCTGAGGACAGGGCCCTCCTACAATGAGCAGTTCTTC. Protein product: CASSLRTGPSYNEQFF.

This chain uses TRBV14 with TRBJ2-5; no definite D call. V dropped 2 bases and J dropped 2 bases, with 9 bases sitting between them. CDR1 is SGHDN, CDR2 FVKESK, per germline. CDR3 length: 14 amino acids. The CDR3 sequence: CASSQRRGQETQYF. Written as DNA, the CDR3 is TGTGCCAGCAGCCAACGGCGAGGACAAGAGACCCAGTACTTC.

This sequence joins TRBV7-9 and TRBJ1-1, with a weak D call TRBD1 (5 bases). Germline V gene sequence: CDR1 SEHNR, CDR2 FQNEAQ (reference sequence). Trimming took off 5 bases at V and 0 bases at J, with 13 bases between the two ends. This CDR3 has 15 amino acids. The CDR3 DNA reads as TGTGCCAGCAGCCCCCAAGGGGCGGTGAACACTGAAGCTTTCTTT. Translating gives CASSPQGAVNTEAFF.

This chain connects TRBV10-3 to TRBJ2-3; the D gene is possibly TRBD1 (5 bases). This CDR3 spans 14 amino acids. Germline lookup yields CDR1 ENHRY and CDR2 SYGVKD. Trimming removed 0 bases from V and 1 base from J, with 5 bases in between. Written as DNA, the CDR3 is TGTGCCATCAGTGAGTCACAGGGCACAGATACGCAGTATTTT. This sequence encodes CAISESQGTDTQYF.

The rearrangement joins TRBV28 to TRBJ1-2, with 11 bases identical to TRBD1. Germline V lookup: CDR1 MDHEN, CDR2 SYDVKM. The CDR3 length is 16 residues. The trim removed 4 bases at V and 7 bases at J, leaving 11 bases unmatched. The CDR3 loop is CASSSGQGAGESGYTF. The CDR3 region has the DNA TGTGCCAGCAGTTCTGGACAGGGGGCTGGAGAGTCTGGCTACACCTTC.

The chain uses TRBV10-3 and TRBJ1-2; D gene uncertain. The CDR3 contains 13 residues. CDR1 is ENHRY and CDR2 is SYGVKD in the germline V gene. The V end was cut by 10 bases, the J end by 2 bases, with 14 bases between. DNA of the CDR3: TGTGCCACCCAACGGACGGGGAACTATGGCTACACCTTC. Protein product: CATQRTGNYGYTF.

In this sample, this clone turned up once. V usage is TRBV7-9 and J usage is TRBJ2-7; perhaps TRBD1 as D (6 bases). Trimming shortened V by 4 bases and J by 4 bases, and 14 bases separated the two germline ends. CDR1 is SEHNR, CDR2 FQNEAQ, per germline (reference sequence). The CDR3 runs 14 residues. CDR3 DNA: TGTGCCAGCAGCTCCGGGACACCGCCTTACGAGCAGTACTTC. It encodes CASSSGTPPYEQYF.

Only a few counts were recorded for this clone. Other DNA sequences of this sample code for an identical CDR3. V is TRBV9 and J is TRBJ1-1, with D perhaps matching TRBD1 (5 bases). Trimming cost V 3 bases and J 2 bases, with 8 bases left between them. Germline V gene lookup returns CDR1 SGDLS and CDR2 YYNGEE. The length of the CDR3 is 13 residues. DNA for the CDR3: TGTGCCAGCAGCGCCCAGGGTAACACTGAAGCTTTCTTT. Encoded protein: CASSAQGNTEAFF.

The rearrangement joins TRBV4-2 to TRBJ2-7; D is perhaps TRBD2 (6 bases). From germline, CDR1 is LGHNA and CDR2 YNFKEQ. The length of the CDR3 is 13 residues. With 3 bases removed from V and 3 bases from J, the gap between germline ends came to 9 bases. This chain's CDR3 is CASSQEGLYEQYF. CDR3 sequence (DNA): TGTGCCAGCAGCCAGGAGGGCCTCTACGAGCAGTACTTC.

There are a few counts of this clone. The rearrangement links TRBV10-1 to TRBJ2-7; 7 bases map to TRBD1. The CDR3 is 17 residues long. CDR1 and CDR2 (germline): WNHNN, SYGVQD (reference sequence). Unmatched junction bases numbered 10, after V lost 0 bases and J lost 2 bases. The CDR3 loop is CASSESITGEITYEQYF. The CDR3 DNA reads as TGCGCCAGCAGTGAGTCGATTACAGGGGAGATCACCTACGAGCAGTACTTC.

A remark on this clone: The junction departs from the called germline gene at one end, perhaps through a read error. The chain recombines TRBV19 with TRBJ1-6, with a tentative D call TRBD1 (5 bases). CDR1 and CDR2 (germline): LNHDA, SQIVND (reference sequence). The CDR3 runs to 14 residues. In DNA form, the CDR3 reads TGTGCCAGTAGTCTCCGGGACTATTATTCACCCCTCCACTTT. Protein product: CASSLRDYYSPLHF.

J is TRBJ2-7 and V is TRBV12-1; TRBD1 was called by the table and not checked on the DNA. TRBV12-1 is a known pseudogene. This CDR3 region has 17 residues. CDR3 sequence (DNA): TGTGCCAGCAGCTTTAACGGGACAGGGGGGTTCTCCTACGAGCAGTACTTC. The encoded protein is CASSFNGTGGFSYEQYF.

This sequence joins TRBV28 and TRBJ2-7; possibly TRBD2 for D (6 bases). The germline gives CDR1 MDHEN, CDR2 SYDVKM. The length of the CDR3 is 13 residues. V gave up 5 bases and J gave up 6 bases, with 14 bases separating them. The CDR3 sequence: CASSPGLTPEQYF. CDR3 DNA: TGTGCCAGCAGTCCGGGACTCACGCCCGAGCAGTACTTC.

The J gene is TRBJ1-1, the V gene TRBV7-3; D may be TRBD1 (6 bases). V dropped 5 bases and J dropped 4 bases, with 11 bases sitting between them. Germline lookup yields CDR1 SGHTA and CDR2 FQGTGA. CDR3 length: 13 amino acids. The CDR3 DNA is TGTGCCAGCAGCGAAGGGGGGGCCACTGAAGCTTTCTTT. Its protein product is CASSEGGATEAFF.

The gene calls are TRBV7-8 and TRBJ1-1; TRBD1 matches 9 bases. V shed 5 bases, J shed 4 bases, and the junction held 5 bases outside the gene matches. The germline CDR1 and CDR2 sequences are SGHVS and FQNEAQ. The CDR3 is 14 residues long. CDR3 sequence reads: CASSPGQGSTEAFF. The CDR3 region has the DNA TGTGCCAGCAGCCCTGGACAGGGGAGCACTGAAGCTTTCTTT.

This sequence joins TRBV29-1 and TRBJ1-1; maybe TRBD1 (5 bases). The germline V and J ends were trimmed by 7 bases and 1 base, with 13 bases remaining between them. The CDR3 sequence is 13 residues long. CDR1 and CDR2 from the germline V gene are SQVTM and ANQGSEA. The CDR3, as DNA: TGCAGCGCCGCGTCCCAGGGGAACACTGAAGCTTTCTTT. Its translation is CSAASQGNTEAFF.

The chain has TRBV10-2 and TRBJ2-7; D might be TRBD1 (5 bases). This CDR3 is built from 14 residues. The V gene's germline CDR1 is WSHSY and CDR2 SAAADI. The germline V and J ends were trimmed by 6 bases and 2 bases, with 14 bases remaining between them. CDR3 protein: CASSHDWGAYEQYF. CDR3 bases: TGCGCCAGCAGCCACGACTGGGGCGCCTACGAGCAGTACTTC.

The chain uses TRBV6-6 and TRBJ1-2; 8 bases are a match to TRBD1. The length of the CDR3 is 13 residues. Losses at the gene ends were 1 base for V and 6 bases for J; bases not matched to a gene: 1. CDR1 is MNHNY, CDR2 SVGAGI, per germline (reference sequence). In nucleotides, the CDR3 is TGTGCCAGCAGTTACTGGGACAGGAATGGCTACACCTTC. Translating gives CASSYWDRNGYTF.